This TCR beta chain stems from a study of T cells in women clearing cervical HPV infection. Clones were sequenced by immunoSEQ multiplex PCR, and TCRdb holds only the in-frame ones, with some missing. The sample's table shows under 45,000 clones. The CDR3 consists of 15 residues. Germline V CDR1 and CDR2: SGHAT, FQNNGV. Trimming left V 4 bases short and J 4 bases short, with 13 bases between. Concerning this clone: The CDR3 is cut off 3 residues early in the read; its end comes from the germline J gene.

The source material was blood buffy coat. The receptor was isolated from a woman aged 18-70 years with a cervical HPV16 infection that either progressed to CIN3+ or cleared (not recorded which). V and J are TRBV11-2 and TRBJ2-2; a possible D gene is TRBD1 (5 bases). The CDR3 sequence: CASSSNFRGTGELFF. Partial CDR3 DNA: TGTGCCAGCAGCTCTAACTTTAGGGGCACCGGGGAG.